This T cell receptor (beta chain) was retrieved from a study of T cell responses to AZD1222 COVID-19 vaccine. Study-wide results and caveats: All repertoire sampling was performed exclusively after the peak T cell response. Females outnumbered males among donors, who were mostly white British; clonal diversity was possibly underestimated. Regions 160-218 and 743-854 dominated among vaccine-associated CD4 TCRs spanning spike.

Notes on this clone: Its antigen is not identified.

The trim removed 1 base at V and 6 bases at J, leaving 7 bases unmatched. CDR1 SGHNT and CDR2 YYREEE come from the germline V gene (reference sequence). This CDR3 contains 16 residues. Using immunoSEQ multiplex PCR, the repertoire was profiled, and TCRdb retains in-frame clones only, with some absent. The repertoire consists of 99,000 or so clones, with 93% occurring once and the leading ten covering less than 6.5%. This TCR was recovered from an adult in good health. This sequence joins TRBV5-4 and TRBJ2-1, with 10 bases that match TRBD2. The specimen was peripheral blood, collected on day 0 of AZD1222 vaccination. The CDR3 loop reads CASSLYLAGGGNEQFF. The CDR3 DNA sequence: TGTGCCAGCAGCTTGTACTTAGCGGGAGGAGGCAATGAGCAGTTCTTC.